This T cell receptor (beta chain) emerged from a study of blood T cell repertoires in COVID-19. In the study overall: PBMCs, B-cell-depleted T cells, or T cells provided the cDNA or gDNA that made up the material.

The assay was immunoSEQ multiplex PCR, and TCRdb's table has in-frame clones only and misses some. Here the sample spans about 220,000 clones, roughly four fifths being singletons. Germline V lookup: CDR1 LNHDA, CDR2 SQIVND (reference sequence). The CDR3 has 13 residues. V was trimmed by 3 bases and J by 4 bases, leaving 9 bases between them. This clone was observed a few times. Donors were grouped by their self-reported clinical history. For recovered donors of Cohort 3, there were two negative PCRs, clearance, or symptom resolution. The chain is built from TRBV19 and TRBJ1-2; no clear D gene. Sample: PBMCs or T cells enriched from blood (not recorded which). This clonotype originated in a woman aged 60-75 years who had recovered from COVID-19. The CDR3 bases are TGTGCCAGTAGTATGGCACAGAGCTATGGCTACACCTTC. Protein product: CASSMAQSYGYTF.